Below are 19 T cell receptor beta chains sequenced from a single sample in a study of beta chain features in type 1 diabetes. The isolated RNA, all of it, was reverse transcribed, so expressed TCRB transcripts were what got sequenced. Measured with immunoSEQ multiplex PCR; TCRdb has only the in-frame clones, and not every one. The table has about 930,000 clones, about a sixth seen once. Sample: naive CD4+ T cells from blood. The receptors here all came from a woman aged 18-29 years in good health.

This clone was seen a few times. Other DNA sequences from this sample encode an identical CDR3 as well. The J gene is TRBJ2-7, the V gene TRBV28; 12 positions match TRBD1. Germline CDR1 reads MDHEN; CDR2 reads SYDVKM. V trimming: 6 bases; J trimming: 4 bases; junction bases outside the gene matches: 4. The CDR3 totals 14 residues. CDR3 sequence (DNA): TGTGCCAGCAGACCGGGACAGGGGGCTTACGAGCAGTACTTC. Translation: CASRPGQGAYEQYF.

The chain uses TRBV2 and TRBJ1-1; TRBD1 is a possible D gene (6 bases). The CDR3 sequence is 15 residues long. The V end was cut by 6 bases, the J end by 1 base, with 15 bases between. CDR1 is SNHLY, CDR2 FYNNEI, per germline. In DNA, the CDR3 is TGTGCCAGCAGCCTCCAGGGGCTAGGGAACACTGAAGCTTTCTTT. This gives the protein CASSLQGLGNTEAFF.

This clone was counted a single time. The rearrangement uses TRBV6-6 and TRBJ1-3, with a weak D call TRBD1 (6 bases). The CDR3 has 16 amino acids. Germline V CDR1 and CDR2: MNHNY, SVGAGI (reference sequence). Between the trimmed V and J ends, which lost 2 bases and 3 bases, there was a span of 14 bases. CDR3 sequence reads: CASSYPRTVFGNTIYF. CDR3 nucleotide sequence: TGTGCCAGCAGTTACCCGCGGACAGTCTTTGGAAACACCATATATTTT.

The genes are TRBV7-9 and TRBJ1-1; D remains unclear. Germline CDR1 reads SEHNR; CDR2 reads FQNEAQ (reference sequence). Trimming stripped 2 bases from V and 7 bases from J, with 11 bases between. This CDR3 region has 13 residues. CDR3 sequence reads: CASSLLGRVEAFF. Here the CDR3 DNA reads TGTGCCAGCAGCTTACTGGGGAGAGTTGAAGCTTTCTTT.

This clone appeared a few times. The rearrangement joins TRBV29-1 to TRBJ1-5; 10 bases agree with TRBD1. The trim removed 8 bases at V and 3 bases at J, leaving 7 bases unmatched. CDR1 SQVTM and CDR2 ANQGSEA come from the germline V gene. The CDR3 runs 14 residues. CDR3 bases: TGCAGCCCGACGACAGGGGGCTCCAATCAGCCCCAGCATTTT. It is translated as CSPTTGGSNQPQHF.

CDR3 in DNA: TGTGCCAGCAGCTTCGGGAGGGGGAATCAGCCCCAGCATTTT. Translating it yields CASSFGRGNQPQHF. This chain connects TRBV7-2 to TRBJ1-5; weak D call: TRBD1 (6 bases). Looked up from germline, CDR1 is SGHTA and CDR2 is FQGNSA. Trimming took 3 bases from V and 4 from J, leaving 10 bases between them. This CDR3 has 14 amino acids. Together with reference TRBV7-2 and TRBJ1-5, the CDR3 gives the full variable domain: GAGVSQSPSNKVTEKGKDVELRCDPISGHTALYWYRQSLGQGLEFLIYFQGNSAPDKSGLPSDRFSAERTGGSVSTLTIQRTQQEDSAVYLCASSFGRGNQPQHFGDGTRLSIL.

The V call is TRBV2, the J call TRBJ1-2; D gene ambiguous. CDR1 is SNHLY and CDR2 is FYNNEI in the germline V gene. Deletions cut 7 bases from V and 4 bases from J, with 25 bases between. The CDR3 sequence is 17 residues long. The chain's CDR3 is CASILRENPDPLYGYTF. The CDR3, as DNA: TGTGCCAGCATTTTAAGGGAGAACCCCGATCCTCTCTATGGCTACACCTTC.

This clone was counted between two and nine times. The genes are TRBV19 and TRBJ2-4; 12 nucleotides line up with TRBD2. J gave up 8 bases and V 6 bases, and 11 bases lay outside the gene matches. Germline assignment: CDR1 LNHDA and CDR2 SQIVND (reference sequence). The CDR3 has 16 residues. The CDR3 DNA reads as TGTGCCAGTAGCAGACTAGCGGGAGTACGGGCGGACATTCAGTACTTC. It translates to CASSRLAGVRADIQYF.

This clone was seen a few times. The CDR3 bases are TGCGCCAGCAGCACCAGGACAGTTAGCTCTGGGGCCAACGTCCTGACTTTC. It yields the protein CASSTRTVSSGANVLTF. J is TRBJ2-6 and V is TRBV5-1; D possibly corresponds to TRBD1 (6 bases). The V end was cut by 4 bases, the J end by 0 bases, with 14 bases between. Germline CDR1 reads SGHRS; CDR2 reads YFSETQ. This CDR3 is 17 amino acids long.

J is TRBJ1-1 and V is TRBV2, with a tentative D call TRBD1 (6 bases). V shed 5 bases and J shed 0 bases, with 10 bases lying between them. Germline V gene lookup returns CDR1 SNHLY and CDR2 FYNNEI. The CDR3 covers 14 residues. The CDR3 DNA reads TGTGCCAGCAGTTCCGACAGGATGAACACTGAAGCTTTCTTT. It translates to CASSSDRMNTEAFF.

The sample holds a few counts of this clone. This chain joins TRBV11-2 and TRBJ2-3, with TRBD1 matching over 7 bases. Germline V gene data show CDR1 as SGHAT and CDR2 as FQNNGV. The ends lost 6 bases at V and 5 bases at J; junction bases unmatched: 8. The CDR3 totals 14 residues. The CDR3 DNA sequence: TGTGCCAGCAGTCCGAGGGGGCATGGAGATACGCAGTATTTT. Its translation: CASSPRGHGDTQYF.

On this clone itself: The sample contains more than one DNA sequence encoding this CDR3. The chain recombines TRBV5-4 with TRBJ2-7; no definite D call. CDR3 size: 12 residues. Per the germline V gene, CDR1 is SGHNT and CDR2 is YYREEE (reference sequence). V gave up 5 bases and J gave up 7 bases, with 13 bases separating them. The CDR3 region is CASSLPGNEQYF. The DNA for the CDR3 is TGTGCCAGCAGTCTTCCAGGAAATGAGCAGTACTTC.

This clone was counted between two and nine times. The chain uses TRBV28 and TRBJ2-7; D possibly uses TRBD1 or TRBD2 (6 bases each). The CDR3 runs 13 residues. Germline CDR1 and CDR2: MDHEN and SYDVKM. The V and J ends lost 3 bases and 5 bases respectively, with 11 bases between them. CDR3 nucleotides: TGTGCCAGCAGTTTCGGGGGCCTCAACGAGCAGTACTTC. It encodes CASSFGGLNEQYF. Variable domain in full (rest from reference TRBV28 and TRBJ2-7): DVKVTQSSRYLVKRTGEKVFLECVQDMDHENMFWYRQDPGLGLRLIYFSYDVKMKEKGDIPEGYSVSREKKERFSLILESASTNQTSMYLCASSFGGLNEQYFGPGTRLTVT.

This clone was detected a few times. The rearrangement links TRBV5-1 to TRBJ2-1; possible D gene TRBD1, 7 bases. The germline CDR1 and CDR2 sequences are SGHRS and YFSETQ. With 4 bases removed from V and 3 bases from J, the gap between germline ends came to 26 bases. This CDR3 comprises 19 residues. Here the CDR3 DNA reads TGCGCCAGCAGCCTAATAGCAAGCCCAGGGGGGTTCAACTACAATGAGCAGTTCTTC. This codes for CASSLIASPGGFNYNEQFF.

This rearrangement joins TRBV28 to TRBJ1-1; TRBD1 is a possible D gene (6 bases). CDR3 length: 15 residues. Trimming removed 6 bases from V and 1 base from J, with 15 bases in between. Germline CDR1 is MDHEN and CDR2 is SYDVKM. CDR3 protein: CASSPAGQTNTEAFF. As DNA, the CDR3 is TGTGCCAGCAGCCCCGCCGGACAGACGAACACTGAAGCTTTCTTT.

V is TRBV10-2 and J is TRBJ1-2; TRBD1 matches at 9 bases. CDR1 and CDR2 from the germline V gene are WSHSY and SAAADI. Trimming took 4 bases from V and 7 from J; bases not matched to a gene: 16. This CDR3 spans 17 amino acids. In nucleotides, the CDR3 is TGCGCCAGCAGTGTTTCTAGACTAACGGGACAGGGTCGTGGCTACACCTTC. It specifies CASSVSRLTGQGRGYTF.

This clone was counted a few times. Other DNA sequences in the sample encode the same CDR3. The chain links TRBV20-1 to TRBJ1-1; D is unresolved. The CDR3 is 10 residues long. CDR1 is DFQATT, CDR2 SNEGSKA, per germline (reference sequence). Trimming took off 5 bases at V and 3 bases at J, with 4 bases between the two ends. CDR3 DNA: TGCAGTGCTTCCCACACTGAAGCTTTCTTT. It codes for CSASHTEAFF.

This clone was seen more than once but under ten times. V is TRBV7-2 and J is TRBJ2-3; 9 bases map to TRBD2. This CDR3 is 16 amino acids long. V shed 5 bases, J shed 4 bases, and the junction held 10 bases outside the gene matches. From germline, CDR1 is SGHTA and CDR2 FQGNSA. The CDR3 sequence: CASSRISGRGSDTQYF. The CDR3 DNA sequence: TGTGCCAGCAGCCGTATTAGCGGGAGAGGCTCAGATACGCAGTATTTT.

The chain couples TRBV7-2 to TRBJ1-2, with D possibly being TRBD1 (6 bases). V was trimmed by 2 bases and J by 0 bases, leaving 10 bases between them. The CDR3 is made up of 15 amino acids. CDR1 is SGHTA and CDR2 is FQGNSA in the germline V gene. DNA for the CDR3: TGTGCCAGCAGCTTACAGGCAGGGGCTAACTATGGCTACACCTTC. It translates to CASSLQAGANYGYTF.